This T cell receptor (beta chain) originates from a study of blood T cell repertoires in COVID-19 (dated by TCRdb to about 2020). Study-wide context: Samples covering the acute and convalescent phases of COVID-19 were provided by collaborators in the United States, Italy and Spain. The material from the prospective study consisted of cDNA or gDNA derived from T cells, B-cell-depleted T cells, or PBMCs. The samples were drawn from the first 160 participants of the ongoing ImmuneRACE study and from roughly 1,300 subjects provided by 6 global collaborators. Deeply sampled blood TCRbeta repertoires from subjects exposed to, actively infected with, or recovered from COVID-19 were included in the dataset. Where HLA class I and class II types were available, the types were taken from metadata supplied by the sample provider, not from assay-based typing. The repertoires were released in a freely available public database meant as a resource for research on the immune response to SARS-CoV-2. Nearly every sample came with metadata listing a de-identified subject ID, COVID-19 status, age in years and sex.

Beyond this particular receptor, the publication reports: The amount of clinical and demographic metadata varied by source and participant and was provided uncurated.

V drops 4 bases and J drops 3 bases, leaving 19 bases in between. Its CDR3 holds 16 amino acids, cysteine through phenylalanine. Only CDR3 DNA remains: 48 bases, in frame from the first base. Looking up the germline V gene yields CDR1 SGHRS and CDR2 YFSETQ. TCRbeta CDR3 regions were amplified from genomic DNA by means of the immunoSEQ Assay, a bias-controlled multiplex PCR. On the authors' methods: The number of nucleated cells in each sample was estimated by amplification of reference gene primers within the assay. Sequence reads were collapsed and filtered to measure the absolute abundance of every unique TCRbeta CDR3 rearrangement. For each sample, productive Simpson clonality was calculated by taking the square root of Simpson's diversity index across productive rearrangements. TCRdb stores this immuneACCESS table with in-frame sequences only. Part of the clones is absent; in the studies checked, under half of the shortfall reflects unresolved V genes, and no reason is known for the rest. V and J calls plus clone size are reproduced from that table; the DNA served to infer D and trimming. For this sample the table gives around 65,000 clones, of which about four fifths were detected only once. 47% of the sample is in the top ten clones.

This clone was detected a few times. The antigen it binds to is not known. No base quality information exists; no much larger clone differs at one position. The collaborating institutions used their own protocols to collect whole blood in K2EDTA tubes. For TCRbeta analysis, collaborators shipped samples as frozen whole blood, isolated PBMCs, or DNA extracted from either of those sample types. The rearrangement joined TRBV5-1 to TRBJ1-1; the D region possibly corresponds to TRBD1 (5 bases align). The source of this sequence is a human donor in a cohort sampled during active COVID-19. Material for sequencing was peripheral blood. The base sequence is TGCGCCAGCAGCAAGGAAGGGGCCCGGGTGGACACTGAAGCTTTCTTT. This is translated as CASSKEGARVDTEAFF.